The 21 T cell receptor beta chains below come from one sample, sequenced in a study of blood T cell repertoires in COVID-19. TCRdb keeps only in-frame clones here, not all; method: immunoSEQ multiplex PCR. The repertoire includes 300,000 to 350,000 clones, approximately 84% of them detected once, and roughly 0.94% sits in the top ten. The specimen sequenced was PBMCs or T cells enriched from blood (not recorded which). The receptors shown here come from a woman aged 25 to 39 who had recovered from COVID-19.

In this sample, this clone turned up a few times. V is TRBV30 and J is TRBJ1-3; the D is unclear. There are 14 residues in the CDR3. Between the trimmed V and J ends, which lost 7 bases and 1 base, there was a span of 14 bases. In germline, CDR1 is GTSNPN, CDR2 SVGIG (reference sequence). The CDR3: CAYYSSGSGNTIYF. The CDR3 DNA is TGTGCCTATTACTCCTCTGGTTCTGGAAACACCATATATTTT.

V and J are TRBV6-5 and TRBJ2-7; 7 bases map to TRBD1. Germline CDR1 MNHEY, CDR2 SVGAGI. Trimming removed 7 bases from V and 3 bases from J; junction bases left unmatched: 9. This CDR3 has 14 amino acids. The CDR3 DNA is TGTGCCAGCAACCCGACAGGGACGGTCTACGAGCAGTACTTC. It encodes CASNPTGTVYEQYF.

In regard to this clone: Other DNA sequences of this sample code for an identical CDR3. This chain joins TRBV14 and TRBJ1-2; D not resolved. Germline V CDR1 and CDR2: SGHDN, FVKESK. The CDR3 runs to 13 residues. V was pared by 1 base and J by 0 bases, with 3 bases between. CDR3 sequence reads: CASSQGANYGYTF. The DNA for the CDR3 is TGTGCCAGCAGCCAAGGAGCTAACTATGGCTACACCTTC.

The chain couples TRBV5-1 to TRBJ1-4, with D unresolved. Trimming pared 4 bases from V and 3 bases from J, leaving 13 bases between. Germline V gene lookup returns CDR1 SGHRS and CDR2 YFSETQ. The CDR3 is 15 residues long. Here the CDR3 reads CASSPSGSANEKLFF. CDR3 coding DNA: TGCGCCAGCAGCCCAAGCGGGTCCGCTAATGAAAAACTGTTTTTT.

This chain joins TRBV6-4 and TRBJ1-6; TRBD1 matches at 7 bases. CDR1 is MRHNA and CDR2 is SNTAGT in the germline V gene. The V and J ends lost 6 bases and 5 bases, in that order; junction bases with no gene match: 4. This CDR3 spans 14 amino acids. In DNA form, the CDR3 reads TGTGCCAGCAGCCGGACAGGAGATAATTCACCCCTCCACTTT. Translated, it gives CASSRTGDNSPLHF.

The chain uses TRBV7-9 and TRBJ1-4; TRBD1 agrees at 8 bases. From germline, CDR1 is SEHNR and CDR2 FQNEAQ (reference sequence). This CDR3 spans 15 amino acids. With 6 bases clipped from V and 3 bases from J, the junction kept 6 bases outside the gene matches. The CDR3 spells CASRPGQGANEKLFF. In DNA form, the CDR3 reads TGTGCCAGCAGGCCAGGACAGGGAGCTAATGAAAAACTGTTTTTT. The complete variable domain, with remaining parts taken from reference TRBV7-9 and TRBJ1-4, reads DTGVSQNPRHKITKRGQNVTFRCDPISEHNRLYWYRQTLGQGPEFLTYFQNEAQLEKSRLLSDRFSAERPKGSFSTLEIQRTEQGDSAMYLCASRPGQGANEKLFFGSGTQLSVL.

The chain joins TRBV29-1 to TRBJ1-2, with D unclear. The CDR3 has 12 residues. V was cut by 4 bases and J by 4 bases, with 10 bases left in between. Looked up from germline, CDR1 is SQVTM and CDR2 is ANQGSEA. CDR3 coding DNA: TGCAGCGTTGGTGCCGGGAGCTATGGCTACACCTTC. Translation: CSVGAGSYGYTF.

The chain links TRBV7-2 to TRBJ2-1; 9 positions agree with TRBD1. CDR1 is SGHTA, CDR2 FQGNSA, per germline. The junction had 5 bases not matched to a gene; V was cut back by 5 bases and J by 0 bases. The CDR3 has 16 amino acids. The CDR3 loop reads CASSRDRASSYNEQFF. Written as DNA, the CDR3 is TGTGCCAGCAGCCGGGACAGGGCGAGCTCCTACAATGAGCAGTTCTTC.

This clone has just one count. The chain joins TRBV5-1 to TRBJ2-5; TRBD1 might be the D (5 bases). Between the trimmed V and J ends, which lost 4 bases and 2 bases, there was a span of 9 bases. This CDR3 has 13 amino acids. CDR1 is SGHRS, CDR2 YFSETQ, per germline. CDR3 sequence reads: CASSPQGQETQYF. CDR3 in DNA: TGCGCCAGCAGCCCCCAGGGACAAGAGACCCAGTACTTC.

CDR3 amino acids: CASSPDRDHGYTF. The CDR3 DNA follows: TGTGCCAGTAGCCCCGACAGGGACCATGGCTACACCTTC. This chain joins TRBV19 and TRBJ1-2; 7 nucleotides line up with TRBD1. Germline V gene sequence: CDR1 LNHDA, CDR2 SQIVND (reference sequence). V shed 6 bases, J shed 6 bases, and the junction held 7 bases outside the gene matches. CDR3 length: 13 amino acids.

V usage is TRBV18 and J usage is TRBJ2-7, with 13 nucleotides matching TRBD2. Germline-derived CDR1 and CDR2 are KGHSH and LQKENI. The junction had 2 bases not matched to a gene; V was cut back by 1 base and J by 2 bases. The CDR3 sequence is 16 residues long. CDR3 residues: CASSPLGTSGTYEQYF. As DNA, the CDR3 is TGTGCCAGCTCACCACTAGGGACTAGCGGGACCTACGAGCAGTACTTC.

About this clone: Other nucleotide sequences in the sample specify the same CDR3. V usage is TRBV11-2 and J usage is TRBJ1-1; D remains ambiguous. Trimming left V 2 bases short and J 0 bases short, with 4 bases between. CDR1 is SGHAT, CDR2 FQNNGV, per germline. The CDR3 length is 13 residues. This CDR3 is CASSLTVNTEAFF. The CDR3 nucleotides read TGTGCCAGCAGCTTAACGGTGAACACTGAAGCTTTCTTT.

The chain combines TRBV29-1 with TRBJ2-1, with a weak D call TRBD1 (7 bases). Per germline, CDR1 SQVTM and CDR2 ANQGSEA. V lost 5 bases to trimming and J lost 0 bases, with 14 bases between them. This CDR3 spans 15 amino acids. Here the CDR3 reads CSVKVRDSSYNEQFF. In nucleotides, the CDR3 is TGCAGCGTTAAGGTGCGGGACAGCTCCTACAATGAGCAGTTCTTC.

This clone was seen more than once but under ten times. The chain joins TRBV2 to TRBJ2-7; 7 bases line up with TRBD1. This CDR3 is 14 amino acids long. Germline CDR1 reads SNHLY; CDR2 reads FYNNEI. V trimming: 2 bases; J trimming: 5 bases; junction bases outside the gene matches: 6. The CDR3 sequence is CASSENRGQHEQYF. CDR3 nucleotide sequence: TGTGCCAGCAGTGAAAACAGGGGTCAACACGAGCAGTACTTC.

Remarks on this clone: Other DNA variants within this sample encode the same CDR3. This chain uses TRBV11-2 with TRBJ1-4; TRBD1 aligns across 7 bases. V shed 5 bases and J 0 bases; nucleotides not matched to a gene: 3. This CDR3 is built from 15 residues. Per germline, CDR1 SGHAT and CDR2 FQNNGV. Here the CDR3 DNA reads TGTGCCAGCAGCCCCGGGACAGCAACTAATGAAAAACTGTTTTTT. As protein: CASSPGTATNEKLFF.

The CDR3 here is CASSLAGTGGSGEQYF. In DNA form, the CDR3 reads TGTGCCAGCAGCTTAGCGGGGACAGGGGGCTCAGGTGAGCAGTACTTC. The chain joins TRBV7-9 to TRBJ2-7; 12 bases map to TRBD1. This CDR3 comprises 16 residues. Trimming removed 0 bases from V and 7 bases from J; junction bases left unmatched: 7. Germline V gives CDR1 SEHNR, CDR2 FQNEAQ (reference sequence). Full variable domain (rest looked up from reference TRBV7-9 and TRBJ2-7): DTGVSQNPRHKITKRGQNVTFRCDPISEHNRLYWYRQTLGQGPEFLTYFQNEAQLEKSRLLSDRFSAERPKGSFSTLEIQRTEQGDSAMYLCASSLAGTGGSGEQYFGPGTRLTVT.

J is TRBJ2-5 and V is TRBV2; 7 nucleotides line up with TRBD2. CDR3 size: 13 residues. Trimming at V came to 5 bases and at J to 2 bases, leaving 2 bases not matched to a gene. Germline CDR1 SNHLY, CDR2 FYNNEI. CDR3 protein: CASSRRGQETQYF. The CDR3 region has the DNA TGTGCCAGCAGTAGGCGGGGGCAAGAGACCCAGTACTTC.

V gene TRBV19 combines with J gene TRBJ1-2; 9 bases align to TRBD1. The germline V gene encodes CDR1 LNHDA and CDR2 SQIVND (reference sequence). The J segment lost 3 bases and the V segment lost 3 bases, leaving 5 bases of the junction unmatched. The CDR3 covers 15 residues. CDR3 bases: TGTGCCAGTAGTATCCGGGACAGGGTAGACTATGGCTACACCTTC. Its protein is CASSIRDRVDYGYTF.

Here the CDR3 DNA reads TGCGCCAGCAGCACCGGGACAGGGCGGAATCTGGGAGAGACCCAGTACTTC. Amino acids: CASSTGTGRNLGETQYF. The J gene is TRBJ2-5, the V gene TRBV5-1, with 9 positions matching TRBD1. CDR3 length: 17 amino acids. V lost 4 bases, J lost 4 bases, and 14 bases stayed unmatched. CDR1 is SGHRS, CDR2 YFSETQ, per germline.

The gene calls are TRBV19 and TRBJ2-2; D is ambiguous. The germline V gene has CDR1 LNHDA and CDR2 SQIVND (reference sequence). CDR3 length: 19 amino acids. Trimming pared 5 bases from V and 0 bases from J, leaving 22 bases between. The CDR3 coding sequence is TGTGCCAGTAGTGGGCCCCCCGGCGATCCTGGCGCGAACACCGGGGAGCTGTTTTTT. As protein: CASSGPPGDPGANTGELFF.

The J gene is TRBJ1-1, the V gene TRBV28, with a tentative D call TRBD1 (6 bases). This CDR3 region has 13 residues. V lost 6 bases, J lost 0 bases, and 8 bases lay in between. The germline V gene encodes CDR1 MDHEN and CDR2 SYDVKM. In DNA, the CDR3 is TGTGCCAGCAGCGGACAGATGAACACTGAAGCTTTCTTT. This sequence encodes CASSGQMNTEAFF.